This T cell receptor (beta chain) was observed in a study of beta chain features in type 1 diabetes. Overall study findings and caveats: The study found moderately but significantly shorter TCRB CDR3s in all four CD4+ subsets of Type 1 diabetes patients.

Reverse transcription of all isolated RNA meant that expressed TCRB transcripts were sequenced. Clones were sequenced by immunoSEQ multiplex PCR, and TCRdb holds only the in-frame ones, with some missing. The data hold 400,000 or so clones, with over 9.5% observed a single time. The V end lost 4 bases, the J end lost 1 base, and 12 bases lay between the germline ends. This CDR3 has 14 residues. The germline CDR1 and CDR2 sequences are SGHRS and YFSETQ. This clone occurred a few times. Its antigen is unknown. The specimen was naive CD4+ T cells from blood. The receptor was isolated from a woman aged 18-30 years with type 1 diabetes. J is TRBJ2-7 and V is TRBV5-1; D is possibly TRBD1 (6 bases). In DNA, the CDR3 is TGCGCCAGCAGCCACGACAGGCAGTCCTACGAGCAGTACTTC. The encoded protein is CASSHDRQSYEQYF.